This TCR beta chain was profiled in a study of blood T cell repertoires in COVID-19. At the level of the study: Spain, Italy and the United States supplied samples that represented acute and convalescent COVID-19. Nucleic acid was either cDNA or gDNA, and it came from T cells, B-cell-depleted T cells, or PBMCs.

The CDR3 sequence is 14 residues long. Germline V lookup: CDR1 MNHEY, CDR2 SVGEGT. After removal of 4 bases from V and 3 bases from J, the junction contained 4 bases not matched to a gene. Original handling: Amplification of reference gene primers was used by the study to estimate nucleated cell counts. Profiled with immunoSEQ multiplex PCR; TCRdb holds only in-frame clones, not every one. V, J and clone size derive from that table, while D and trimming were established from the DNA sequence. In the table there are approximately 150,000 clones, roughly three quarters of which are singletons. This clone has only a few counts.

The source is a woman aged 55-69 years with acute or convalescent COVID-19. J is TRBJ2-3 and V is TRBV6-2 or TRBV6-3; TRBD1 aligns across 7 bases. The specimen sequenced was peripheral blood. CDR3 amino acids: CASSSDRRTDTQYF. CDR3 bases: TGTGCCAGCAGTTCGGACAGGCGAACAGATACGCAGTATTTT.